This passage covers 4 T cell receptor beta chains from one sample sequenced in a study of response to subunit inactivated influenza vaccine (dated by TCRdb to 2017 to 2018). Library preparation employed RT-PCR. Sequencing relied on an Illumina HiSeq 2500. TCRdb applied fastp at Q25 and MiXCR to the public reads, then kept only in-frame beta chains. Duplicate CDR3 protein sequences are folded into a single record with the most common DNA and genes. This sample lists roughly 170,000 distinct CDR3 sequences; around 9% were detected once. The top ten clonotypes cover approximately 11% of the sample. This specimen was non-naive T cells sorted from PBMCs, taken on the day of vaccination. This specimen's cell subset or site label, interpreted: memory T cell fraction. These receptor sequences come from a man in his fifties who received an inactivated influenza vaccine. Donor details come from another sample of the same person, matched by shared clones.

This clonotype turned up a few times. J is TRBJ2-6 and V is TRBV5-1, with 9 bases that match TRBD1. The CDR3 extends over 16 amino acids. V lost 4 bases and J lost 2; bases outside the gene matches: 4. Germline V gives CDR1 SGHRS, CDR2 YFSETQ. This chain's CDR3 is CASSKGQGPGANVLTF. The DNA of the CDR3 is TGCGCCAGCAGCAAGGGACAGGGCCCTGGGGCCAACGTCCTGACTTTC.

CDR3 amino acids: CAVRRGGGSSYEQYF. In nucleotides, the CDR3 is TGTGCCGTACGACGAGGGGGGGGTAGCTCCTACGAGCAGTACTTC. The chain employs TRBV28 and TRBJ2-7; TRBD2 is a possible D gene (7 bases). The CDR3 extends over 15 amino acids. Trimming pared 11 bases from V and 0 bases from J, leaving 20 bases between. Germline CDR1 reads MDHEN; CDR2 reads SYDVKM.

As to this clonotype: A read error may produce the germline difference seen at one junction end. The chain uses TRBV20-1 and TRBJ2-5; D ambiguous. CDR3 length: 15 amino acids. Germline V gives CDR1 DFQATT, CDR2 SNEGSKA (reference sequence). The CDR3 bases are TGCTGTGCTAGAGAGGCTGGAGAAATCCAAGAGACCCAGTACTTC. Translating it yields CCAREAGEIQETQYF.

The chain combines TRBV9 with TRBJ2-4; the D call may be TRBD1 or TRBD2 (5 bases each). Germline V gene lookup returns CDR1 SGDLS and CDR2 YYNGEE. CDR3 length equals 15 residues. Trimming took off 2 bases at V and 5 bases at J, with 14 bases between the two ends. The CDR3, as DNA: TGTGCCAGCAGCGTCGCGGGCTTAGGGGAAAACATTCAGTACTTC. As protein: CASSVAGLGENIQYF. The variable domain in full, completed from reference TRBV9 and TRBJ2-4, reads DSGVTQTPKHLITATGQRVTLRCSPRSGDLSVYWYQQSLDQGLQFLIQYYNGEERAKGNILERFSAQQFPDLHSELNLSSLELGDSALYFCASSVAGLGENIQYFGAGTRLSVL.